The 29 T cell receptor beta chains below come from one sample, sequenced in a study of blood T cell repertoires in COVID-19. Here immunoSEQ multiplex PCR was the method, and the copy in TCRdb shows in-frame clones only, minus some. Of around 250,000 clones detected, approximately 85% appear once; the ten largest clones hold 2% to 2.5%. Sequencing used PBMCs or T cells enriched from blood (not recorded which). The receptors were sampled from a woman aged 45-59 years who had recovered from COVID-19.

This clone was seen repeatedly, ten times or more. The chain recombines TRBV6-4 with TRBJ2-3; 14 bases line up with TRBD2. CDR3 size: 15 residues. From germline, CDR1 is MRHNA and CDR2 SNTAGT. J gave up 4 bases and V 3 bases, and 0 bases lay outside the gene matches. Written as DNA, the CDR3 is TGTGCCAGCAGTGAGACTAGCGGGAGGGCAGATACGCAGTATTTT. Protein product: CASSETSGRADTQYF.

This clone appeared once. The V call is TRBV4-3, the J call TRBJ1-3, with 7 bases aligning to TRBD1. CDR3 length equals 14 residues. V trimming: 2 bases; J trimming: 7 bases; junction bases outside the gene matches: 5. CDR1 LGHNA and CDR2 YSLEER come from the germline V gene. CDR3 protein: CASSQIQGFNTIYF. The CDR3 nucleotides are TGCGCCAGCAGCCAAATACAGGGGTTTAACACCATATATTTT.

The genes are TRBV15 and TRBJ2-7; 9 bases fit TRBD2. Germline CDR1 and CDR2: LNHNV and YYDKDF (reference sequence). The CDR3 has 19 amino acids. With V trimmed by 2 bases and J by 3 bases, 17 bases remained unmatched. CDR3 region: CATSRSLAGKDRRFYEQYF. Here the CDR3 DNA reads TGTGCCACCAGCAGATCACTAGCGGGCAAAGACCGGCGGTTCTACGAGCAGTACTTC. The complete variable domain, with remaining parts taken from reference TRBV15 and TRBJ2-7, reads DAMVIQNPRYQVTQFGKPVTLSCSQTLNHNVMYWYQQKSSQAPKLLFHYYDKDFNNEADTPDNFQSRRPNTSFCFLDIRSPGLGDTAMYLCATSRSLAGKDRRFYEQYFGPGTRLTVT.

This clone has only a few counts. The chain combines TRBV30 with TRBJ2-5; possible D gene TRBD1, 6 bases. The germline V and J ends were trimmed by 4 bases and 5 bases, with 8 bases remaining between them. The CDR3 has 11 residues. Germline-derived CDR1 and CDR2 are GTSNPN and SVGIG (reference sequence). The DNA of the CDR3 is TGTGCCTGGACAGGGGCCGAGACCCAGTACTTC. Translated: CAWTGAETQYF.

This chain uses TRBV5-1 with TRBJ1-1; TRBD1 aligns across 9 bases. The CDR3 length is 14 residues. V shed 2 bases and J 4 bases; nucleotides not matched to a gene: 3. The V gene's germline CDR1 is SGHRS and CDR2 YFSETQ. The CDR3 sequence is CASSFDRGGTEAFF. In DNA, the CDR3 is TGCGCCAGCAGCTTCGACAGGGGGGGCACTGAAGCTTTCTTT.

The rearrangement joins TRBV12-5 to TRBJ1-5; tentative D call: TRBD1 (5 bases). Germline lookup yields CDR1 LGHNT and CDR2 FRNRAP. V shed 3 bases and J shed 9 bases, with 6 bases lying between them. The length of the CDR3 is 11 residues. CDR3 bases: TGTGCTAGTGGTTTTCAGGGGCCCCAGCATTTT. Its protein product is CASGFQGPQHF.

The chain is built from TRBV12-5 and TRBJ2-1; TRBD1 matches at 10 bases. The V gene's germline CDR1 is LGHNT and CDR2 FRNRAP. The ends lost 2 bases at V and 9 bases at J; junction bases unmatched: 13. CDR3 length equals 17 residues. The CDR3: CASGLPQTGTGVGEQFF. DNA of the CDR3: TGTGCTAGTGGTTTGCCGCAAACCGGGACAGGGGTTGGTGAGCAGTTCTTC.

The chain employs TRBV28 and TRBJ2-7; 7 bases agree with TRBD2. This CDR3 comprises 13 residues. With 2 bases clipped from V and 2 bases from J, the junction kept 0 bases outside the gene matches. Germline V gene data show CDR1 as MDHEN and CDR2 as SYDVKM. In nucleotides, the CDR3 is TGTGCCAGCAGTTTACGGGGGGCCTACGAGCAGTACTTC. It codes for CASSLRGAYEQYF.

This clone has only one observation. The chain recombines TRBV7-2 with TRBJ1-6; D is unresolved. The CDR3 is made up of 17 amino acids. The germline V gene has CDR1 SGHTA and CDR2 FQGNSA. The germline V and J ends were trimmed by 5 bases and 8 bases, with 22 bases remaining between them. For the CDR3, the DNA is TGTGCCAGCAGCATAGAATCATCAGGCCGTCCGGATTCACCCCTCCACTTT. Amino acid sequence: CASSIESSGRPDSPLHF.

CDR3 region: CASRDQGGSKVGYTF. The CDR3 DNA reads as TGTGCCAGCAGAGATCAGGGCGGCTCGAAAGTTGGCTACACCTTC. The V and J genes are TRBV6-5 and TRBJ1-2, with a tentative D call TRBD1 (5 bases). The length of the CDR3 is 15 residues. The ends were cut back, 6 bases at V and 7 bases at J, with 21 bases in the middle. Germline V CDR1 and CDR2: MNHEY, SVGAGI.

This sequence joins TRBV4-1 and TRBJ1-5; D remains ambiguous. The germline gives CDR1 MGHRA, CDR2 YSYEKL. The germline V and J ends were trimmed by 1 base and 2 bases, with 6 bases remaining between them. The CDR3 length is 14 residues. CDR3 amino acids: CASSQVPGNQPQHF. The CDR3 DNA sequence: TGCGCCAGCAGCCAAGTCCCGGGCAATCAGCCCCAGCATTTT.

J is TRBJ1-1 and V is TRBV14, with 8 nucleotides matching TRBD1. Germline trimming cut 1 base from V and 7 bases from J; bases unmatched to any gene: 8. The CDR3 sequence is 15 residues long. CDR1 is SGHDN and CDR2 is FVKESK in the germline V gene. The CDR3 here is CASSQVRGQAYEAFF. The CDR3 bases are TGTGCCAGCAGCCAAGTTCGGGGACAGGCGTATGAAGCTTTCTTT.

The V call is TRBV19, the J call TRBJ1-3; D gene ambiguous. The CDR3 length is 14 residues. Germline CDR1 and CDR2: LNHDA and SQIVND (reference sequence). Trimming shortened V by 6 bases and J by 5 bases, and 14 bases separated the two germline ends. The CDR3 protein is CASSSIGERNTIYF. DNA for the CDR3: TGTGCCAGTAGCTCAATCGGGGAGCGAAACACCATATATTTT.

The rearrangement uses TRBV6-6 and TRBJ1-1; the match to TRBD1 covers 8 bases. Per the germline V gene, CDR1 is MNHNY and CDR2 is SVGAGI (reference sequence). With 8 bases clipped from V and 2 bases from J, the junction kept 1 base outside the gene matches. The CDR3 spans 12 residues. The CDR3 region is CASAGGNTEAFF. The CDR3 DNA reads as TGTGCCAGCGCAGGGGGCAACACTGAAGCTTTCTTT.

This clone was found a few times. The chain combines TRBV30 with TRBJ1-1; 9 positions match TRBD1. The CDR3 extends over 14 amino acids. The V gene end was trimmed by 0 bases and the J gene end by 4 bases; junction bases not matched to a gene: 3. In germline, CDR1 is GTSNPN, CDR2 SVGIG (reference sequence). This CDR3 reads CAWSVQGASTEAFF. CDR3 in DNA: TGTGCCTGGAGTGTACAGGGGGCGAGCACTGAAGCTTTCTTT.

This clone is medium-sized within its sample. J is TRBJ2-7 and V is TRBV6-2 or TRBV6-3; 11 nucleotides align to TRBD1. V was clipped by 3 bases and J by 3 bases; unmatched bases: 1. Germline loops: CDR1 MNHEY, CDR2 SVGEGT. There are 14 residues in the CDR3. The CDR3 DNA follows: TGTGCCAGCAGTTATGGGACAGGGGGCTACGAGCAGTACTTC. This sequence encodes CASSYGTGGYEQYF.

The chain couples TRBV5-4 to TRBJ1-2, with TRBD1 matching over 7 bases. After removal of 4 bases from V and 3 bases from J, the junction contained 6 bases not matched to a gene. The CDR3 spans 14 residues. Germline V gene sequence: CDR1 SGHNT, CDR2 YYREEE (reference sequence). The CDR3 protein is CASSQETGYYGYTF. CDR3 DNA sequence: TGTGCCAGCAGCCAGGAGACAGGGTACTATGGCTACACCTTC.

The J gene is TRBJ2-3, the V gene TRBV29-1; 7 bases fit TRBD2. CDR3 size: 15 residues. V was clipped by 3 bases and J by 1 base; unmatched bases: 7. Germline V CDR1 and CDR2: SQVTM, ANQGSEA. CDR3 sequence: CSVERGGAGTDTQYF. The CDR3 DNA reads TGCAGCGTTGAGCGGGGAGGGGCGGGCACAGATACGCAGTATTTT.

This clone has just one count. The rearrangement joins TRBV7-2 to TRBJ2-7; 16 bases fit TRBD2. Germline V gene lookup returns CDR1 SGHTA and CDR2 FQGNSA. The J segment lost 8 bases and the V segment lost 2 bases, leaving 6 bases of the junction unmatched. This CDR3 region has 16 residues. This chain's CDR3 is CASSLPGTSGRVKQYF. As DNA, the CDR3 is TGTGCCAGCAGCTTACCCGGGACTAGCGGGAGGGTTAAGCAGTACTTC.

This clone has only one observation. The V call is TRBV24-1, the J call TRBJ1-1; 8 nucleotides match TRBD1. The CDR3 is 15 residues long. J gave up 2 bases and V 6 bases, and 7 bases lay outside the gene matches. From germline, CDR1 is KGHDR and CDR2 SFDVKD. The CDR3 DNA reads TGTGCCACCAGTAGCGACAGGGGACCCAACACTGAAGCTTTCTTT. Its translation is CATSSDRGPNTEAFF.

The chain's CDR3 is CASSDRDYYGYTF. CDR3 sequence (DNA): TGTGCCAGTAGTGACCGGGACTACTATGGCTACACCTTC. The chain combines TRBV19 with TRBJ1-2, with D perhaps matching TRBD1 (5 bases). The V end lost 5 bases, the J end lost 3 bases, and 10 bases lay between the germline ends. Germline V gene lookup returns CDR1 LNHDA and CDR2 SQIVND (reference sequence). CDR3 length: 13 amino acids.

This clone showed up just once. The J gene is TRBJ2-1, the V gene TRBV7-9; 7 bases align to TRBD1. Germline lookup yields CDR1 SEHNR and CDR2 FQNEAQ (reference sequence). The CDR3 totals 14 residues. The junction had 4 bases not matched to a gene; V was cut back by 4 bases and J by 4 bases. The CDR3 reads CASSWGTDYNEQFF. CDR3 in DNA: TGTGCCAGCAGCTGGGGGACAGATTACAATGAGCAGTTCTTC.

The V and J genes are TRBV7-6 and TRBJ2-4; 8 positions agree with TRBD1. Germline CDR1 SGHVS, CDR2 FNYEAQ. V shed 5 bases, J shed 8 bases, and the junction held 14 bases outside the gene matches. This CDR3 is 16 amino acids long. The CDR3 region has the DNA TGTGCCAGCAGCGCCCCCCGGGACAGGCGTTGGGACATTCAGTACTTC. Encoded protein: CASSAPRDRRWDIQYF.

This rearrangement joins TRBV3-1 (or the pseudogene TRBV3-2) to TRBJ2-2, with 7 nucleotides matching TRBD2. Germline trimming cut 4 bases from V and 1 base from J; bases unmatched to any gene: 9. This CDR3 comprises 17 residues. CDR1 and CDR2 from the germline V gene are LGHDT and YNNKEL (reference sequence). This CDR3 is CASSLYRTRLNTGELFF. The DNA for the CDR3 is TGTGCCAGCAGCCTTTATAGGACTAGACTGAACACCGGGGAGCTGTTTTTT.

This clone was counted between two and nine times. The rearrangement uses TRBV11-3 and TRBJ1-4; no clear D. The CDR3 totals 16 residues. Germline CDR1 SGHNT, CDR2 YENEEA. Trimming took 2 bases from V and 6 from J, leaving 16 bases between them. CDR3 DNA sequence: TGTGCCAGCAGCTTATCCGGACCCGGGCGGGATGAAAAACTGTTTTTT. This encodes CASSLSGPGRDEKLFF. Combining the CDR3 with reference TRBV11-3 and TRBJ1-4 gives the whole variable domain EAGVVQSPRYKIIEKKQPVAFWCNPISGHNTLYWYLQNLGQGPELLIRYENEEAVDDSQLPKDRFSAERLKGVDSTLKIQPAELGDSAVYLCASSLSGPGRDEKLFFGSGTQLSVL.

As to this clone: At one end the junction does not follow the germline gene, possibly because of a read error. The chain employs TRBV11-2 and TRBJ2-3; 11 positions agree with TRBD2. The germline V gene has CDR1 SGHAT and CDR2 FQNNGV. The length of the CDR3 is 17 residues. Written as DNA, the CDR3 is TGTGCCAGCAACTTAGCGGGAGGGGCGCTAGGGGGAGATACGCAGTATTTT. Its translation: CASNLAGGALGGDTQYF.

The chain is built from TRBV7-8 and TRBJ1-6; 8 nucleotides match TRBD1. The V gene's germline CDR1 is SGHVS and CDR2 FQNEAQ. The CDR3 consists of 22 residues. V shed 2 bases and J 0 bases; nucleotides not matched to a gene: 18. The CDR3 is CASSLFPVPDRVAGSYNSPLHF. Written as DNA, the CDR3 is TGTGCCAGCAGCTTATTTCCGGTGCCGGACAGGGTTGCGGGCTCCTATAATTCACCCCTCCACTTT.

The V call is TRBV15, the J call TRBJ2-5, with D tentatively TRBD2 (5 bases). The germline V gene has CDR1 LNHNV and CDR2 YYDKDF (reference sequence). V lost 1 base and J 0 bases, leaving 9 bases between the germline ends. The CDR3 covers 15 residues. In DNA, the CDR3 is TGTGCCACCAGCAGAGTCCCTAGCCACCAAGAGACCCAGTACTTC. This gives the protein CATSRVPSHQETQYF.

The chain is built from TRBV6-5 and TRBJ2-3; 9 positions match TRBD2. V was clipped by 3 bases and J by 6 bases; unmatched bases: 10. Germline CDR1 MNHEY, CDR2 SVGAGI. The CDR3 is 16 amino acids. DNA for the CDR3: TGTGCCAGCAGTTATTCTCGCGGGAGGGCCAGGGATACGCAGTATTTT. Amino acid sequence: CASSYSRGRARDTQYF.